This is a list of T cell receptor beta chains from one sample in a study of CD8 T cells in ankylosing spondylitis. TCRdb passed the 5' RACE reads through MiXCR, listing each CDR3 protein once. The sample has under 400,000 distinct CDR3 sequences, more than 9% seen once. The sample comprised blood, either unsorted or a sorted T cell fraction (not recorded which). The receptors come from a female donor with ankylosing spondylitis or in good health (not recorded which). CDR3s include the opening cysteine and the closing phenylalanine or tryptophan. The order of the fields is V gene, D gene, J gene, clone size, CDR3 DNA, CDR3 protein. D genes are given only for firm matches. Some rows have no size entry. The others give once, few or many, or a class for an expanded clone.

>TRBV20-1|TRBD1|TRBJ2-5|many
TGCAGTGCTAGGAGGACAGGTCGGGAGACCCAGTACTTC
CSARRTGRETQYF
>TRBV6-6|-|TRBJ1-4|many
TGTGCCAGCAGACGACCGAATGAAAAACTGTTTTTT
CASRRPNEKLFF
>TRBV2|TRBD1|TRBJ2-2|many
TGTGCCAGCGGAGGGACAGGGATTCTAAACACCGGGGAGCTGTTTTTT
CASGGTGILNTGELFF
>TRBV10-2|TRBD2|TRBJ2-1|many
TGCGCCAGCAGTGAGTCGTCTAGCGGAAAGCACGAGCAGTTCTTC
CASSESSSGKHEQFF
>TRBV6-2/TRBV6-3|-|TRBJ2-1|many
TGTGCCAGCAGTTACTCGCAGGGACTCCCGGAGCAGTTCTTC
CASSYSQGLPEQFF
>TRBV20-1|-|TRBJ2-5|many
TGCAGTGCTAGAGATACGCGGGCGCAGACCCAGTACTTC
CSARDTRAQTQYF
>TRBV11-2|TRBD2|TRBJ2-1|-
TGTGCCAGCAGCTTATTAGGGGCACTAGCGGGAGGGCCACTCTACAATGAGCAGTTCTTC
CASSLLGALAGGPLYNEQFF
>TRBV5-1|-|TRBJ2-3|few
TGCGCCAGCAGCTTGGATACAGGGATTCACGATACGCAGTATTTT
CASSLDTGIHDTQYF
>TRBV20-1|-|TRBJ2-7|many
TGCAGTGCACGAACTAGCTACGAGCAGTACTTC
CSARTSYEQYF
>TRBV19|-|TRBJ2-2|-
TGTGCCAGTATGGCAGGGTGGAACACCGGGGAGCTGTTTTTT
CASMAGWNTGELFF
>TRBV29-1|-|TRBJ2-3|few
TGCAGCGTTGACGGGGATACGCAGTATTTT
CSVDGDTQYF
>TRBV2|TRBD2|TRBJ2-5|-
TGTGCCACCAAAAAGGGACTAGCGGGCCTAGAGACCCAGTACTTC
CATKKGLAGLETQYF
>TRBV29-1|-|TRBJ1-4|many
TGCAGCGTCGCAACAGGAGTTACTAATGAAAAACTGTTTTTT
CSVATGVTNEKLFF
>TRBV4-3|-|TRBJ2-1|-
TGCGCCAGCAGCCAAGAACTGGGTTATGAGCAGTTCTTC
CASSQELGYEQFF
>TRBV7-2|-|TRBJ2-1|few
TGTGCCAGCAGCTTAGGGGGACTGTATGGCGATGAGCAGTTCTTC
CASSLGGLYGDEQFF
>TRBV10-3|-|TRBJ1-1|many
TGTGCCATCATGGGGGCTACGGACACTGAAGCTTTCTTT
CAIMGATDTEAFF
>TRBV20-1|TRBD1|TRBJ2-1|-
TGCAGTGTCGTCCGGGACAGGGTTGCCAATGAGCAGTTCTTC
CSVVRDRVANEQFF
>TRBV7-2|TRBD2|TRBJ2-5|many
TGTGCCAGCAGCGATGGACTAGCGGGGGATGGAGAGACCCAGTACTTC
CASSDGLAGDGETQYF
>TRBV29-1|-|TRBJ2-2|-
TGCAGCGTTGAATTTCGGGAGAACACCGGGGAGCTGTTTTTT
CSVEFRENTGELFF
>TRBV5-1|-|TRBJ2-1|many
TGCGCCAGCAGCTCAGGGTTGATGAATGAGCAGTTCTTC
CASSSGLMNEQFF
>TRBV5-1|-|TRBJ2-5|many
TGCGCCAGCAGCTTAGACAGGCCCCGGGGGACCCAGTACTTC
CASSLDRPRGTQYF
>TRBV2|-|TRBJ1-1|many
TGTGCCAGCAGGGGCGGAGCCATGAACACTGAAGCTTTCTTT
CASRGGAMNTEAFF
>TRBV7-9|-|TRBJ1-5|many
TGTGCCACCTCTGGCTTGGGGAGCAATCAGCCCCAGCATTTT
CATSGLGSNQPQHF
>TRBV2|TRBD1|TRBJ2-7|few
TGTGCCAGCAGTCAGCAAGGGGGCCTCTACGAGCAGTACTTC
CASSQQGGLYEQYF
>TRBV12-3/TRBV12-4|TRBD1|TRBJ1-1|many
TGTGCCAGCAGTTTAACACCGGGACAGGGGTCGAACACTGAAGCTTTCTTT
CASSLTPGQGSNTEAFF
>TRBV29-1|-|TRBJ1-2|many
TGCAGCGGAACAGGGCGCGGCGGCTACACCTTC
CSGTGRGGYTF